This TCR beta chain was sequenced for a study of cytomegalovirus exposure and HLA in healthy donors. Turning to the study itself: Prior work identified roughly 120 million unique TCR beta sequences in some 200 million T cells.

The PCR made use of 60 Vbeta and 13 Jbeta primers. Sequencing used immunoSEQ multiplex PCR; TCRdb keeps in-frame clones, though not all of them. The repertoire has about 180,000 clones, roughly 75% of them found once; the top ten carry 1%. Worth noting for this clone: The target antigen is unknown.

Study findings and constraints: Further analysis was carried out later, and it showed several of the most significant clusters appearing linked to common viral pathogens. Rarity held for most TCR sequences, but there were some public TCRs that occurred in many donors.

Trimming took off 11 bases at V and 16 bases at J, with 18 bases between the two ends. This CDR3 is built from 10 residues. CDR1 and CDR2 (germline): SEHNR, FQNEAQ (reference sequence). What was sequenced was PBMCs. The clonotype comes from a woman aged 45 to 65 in good health and CMV-seropositive. The chain recombines TRBV7-9 with TRBJ2-1, with D possibly matching TRBD1 (8 bases). CDR3 sequence reads: CAGEGTGIFF. CDR3 DNA: TGTGCCGGGGAGGGGACAGGCATCTTCTTC.